The sequence of this TCR beta chain was determined in a study of vaccination and CD4 T cells after COVID-19. Overall study context: With a range of 35 to 161, the median interval from diagnosis to drawing post-COVID samples was around 93 days. Findings and limits, study-wide: The appearance of a median approximately 90% of reactive clones in convalescent patients occurred only post-vaccination. Recorded median SARS-CoV-2-reactive clonotype numbers increased from about 20 to 38 without reaching significance.

Comment on this clonotype: Its target is unknown.

Germline V gives CDR1 GTSNPN, CDR2 SVGIG (reference sequence). This CDR3 is built from 15 residues. The V gene end was trimmed by 5 bases and the J gene end by 2 bases; junction bases not matched to a gene: 8. Treatment defined: roughly 10-day PBMC culture with coronavirus spike peptide pools or control peptides (ViraFEST assay). An Oncomine TCR Beta short-read assay was used to sequence the DNA from cultured CD4+ T cells. TCRdb analysed the PCR reads with MiXCR anew, one entry per CDR3 protein. The table shows some 3,200 distinct CDR3 sequences, with 19% occurring only once. The sample consisted of CD4+ T cells from blood, cultured in vitro. The sequence was collected from a human donor who had recovered from COVID-19. The V call is TRBV30, the J call TRBJ2-1; 8 nucleotides agree with TRBD1. The CDR3 sequence is CAWSLPGGPYNEQFF. The CDR3 nucleotides are TGTGCCTGGTCCCTACCAGGGGGCCCCTACAATGAGCAGTTCTTC. Filled out from reference TRBV30 and TRBJ2-1, the complete variable domain reads SQTIHQWPATLVQPVGSPLSLECTVEGTSNPNLYWYRQAAGRGLQLLFYSVGIGQISSEVPQNLSASRPQDRQFILSSKKLLLSDSGFYLCAWSLPGGPYNEQFFGPGTRLTVL.